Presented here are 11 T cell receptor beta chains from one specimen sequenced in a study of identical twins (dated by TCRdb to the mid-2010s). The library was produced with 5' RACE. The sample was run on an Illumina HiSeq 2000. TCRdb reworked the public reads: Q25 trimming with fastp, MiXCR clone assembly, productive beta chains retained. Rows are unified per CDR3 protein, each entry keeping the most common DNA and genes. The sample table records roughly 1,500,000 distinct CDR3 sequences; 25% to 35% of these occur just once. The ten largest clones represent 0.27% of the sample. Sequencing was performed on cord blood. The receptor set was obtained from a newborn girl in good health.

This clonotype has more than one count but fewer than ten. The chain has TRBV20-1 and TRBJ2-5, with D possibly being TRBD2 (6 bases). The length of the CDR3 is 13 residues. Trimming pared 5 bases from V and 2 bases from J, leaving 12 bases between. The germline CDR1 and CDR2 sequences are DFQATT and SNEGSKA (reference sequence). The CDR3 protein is CSALGGGQETQYF. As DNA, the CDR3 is TGCAGTGCTTTAGGTGGGGGGCAAGAGACCCAGTACTTC.

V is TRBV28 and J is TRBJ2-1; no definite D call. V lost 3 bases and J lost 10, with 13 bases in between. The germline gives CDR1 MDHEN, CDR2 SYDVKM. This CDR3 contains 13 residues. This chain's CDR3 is CASSLAAASEQFF. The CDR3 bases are TGTGCCAGCAGTTTGGCGGCAGCTTCGGAGCAGTTCTTC.

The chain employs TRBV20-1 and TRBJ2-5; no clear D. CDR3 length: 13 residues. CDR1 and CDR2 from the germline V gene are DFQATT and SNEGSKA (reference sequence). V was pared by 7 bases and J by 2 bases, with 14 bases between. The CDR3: CSVPQVGQETQYF. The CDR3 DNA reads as TGCAGTGTTCCCCAGGTGGGGCAAGAGACCCAGTACTTC.

The DNA for the CDR3 is TGTGCCAGCAGTTTGTGGGGCCGGGAGCGAATGAACACTGAAGCTTTCTTT. As protein: CASSLWGRERMNTEAFF. The chain has TRBV27 and TRBJ1-1; tentatively, D is TRBD1 (5 bases). The V gene lost 3 bases and the J gene lost 0 bases, with 17 bases spanning the gap. Germline lookup yields CDR1 MNHEY and CDR2 SMNVEV (reference sequence). The length of the CDR3 is 17 residues.

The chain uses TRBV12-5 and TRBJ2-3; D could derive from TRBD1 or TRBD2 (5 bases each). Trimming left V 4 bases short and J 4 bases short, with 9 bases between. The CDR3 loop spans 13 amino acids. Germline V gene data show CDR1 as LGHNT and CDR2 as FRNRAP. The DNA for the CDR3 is TGTGCTAGTGGTTCGACGGGACCAGATACGCAGTATTTT. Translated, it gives CASGSTGPDTQYF.

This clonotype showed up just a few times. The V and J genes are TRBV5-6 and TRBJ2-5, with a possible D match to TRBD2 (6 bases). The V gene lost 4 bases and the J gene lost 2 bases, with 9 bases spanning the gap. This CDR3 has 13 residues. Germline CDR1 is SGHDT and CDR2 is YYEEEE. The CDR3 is CASSRREQETQYF. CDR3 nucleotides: TGTGCCAGCAGCCGTCGGGAGCAAGAGACCCAGTACTTC.

This chain's CDR3 is CAISAQVGVSYNEQFF. Here the CDR3 DNA reads TGTGCCATCAGTGCTCAAGTCGGGGTATCCTACAATGAGCAGTTCTTC. The chain is built from TRBV10-3 and TRBJ2-1; the D gene is possibly TRBD2 (5 bases). From germline, CDR1 is ENHRY and CDR2 SYGVKD. V shed 4 bases and J shed 1 base, with 14 bases lying between them. CDR3 length: 16 amino acids.

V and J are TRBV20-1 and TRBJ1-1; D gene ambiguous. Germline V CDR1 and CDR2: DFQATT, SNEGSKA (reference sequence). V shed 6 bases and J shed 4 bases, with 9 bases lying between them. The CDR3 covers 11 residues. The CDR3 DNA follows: TGCAGTGCCACAGATCCCACTGAAGCTTTCTTT. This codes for CSATDPTEAFF.

The CDR3 protein is CASSLGGQSKAFYEQYF. CDR3 in DNA: TGTGCCAGCAGCTTAGGAGGACAGTCCAAGGCGTTTTACGAGCAGTACTTC. The chain has TRBV11-1 and TRBJ2-7; tentative D call: TRBD1 (6 bases). Looked up from germline, CDR1 is SGHAT and CDR2 is FQDESV (reference sequence). The CDR3 consists of 17 residues. Trimming took off 1 base at V and 4 bases at J, with 20 bases between the two ends.

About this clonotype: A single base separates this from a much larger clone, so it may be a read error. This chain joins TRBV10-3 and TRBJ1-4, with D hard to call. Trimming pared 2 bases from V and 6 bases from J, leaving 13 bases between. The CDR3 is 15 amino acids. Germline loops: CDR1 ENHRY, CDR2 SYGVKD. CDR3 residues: CAISEPGRSHEKLFF. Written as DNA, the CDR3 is TGTGCCATCAGTGAGCCGGGCAGGTCCCATGAAAAACTGTTTTTT.

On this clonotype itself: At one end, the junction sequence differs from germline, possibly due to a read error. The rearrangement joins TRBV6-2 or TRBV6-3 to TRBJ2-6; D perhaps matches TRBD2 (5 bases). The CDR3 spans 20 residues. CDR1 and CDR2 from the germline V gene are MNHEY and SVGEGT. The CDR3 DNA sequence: TGTGCCAGCAGTCATATTTTGAGGGCAATACTTCTCTCTGGGACCAACGTCCTGACTTTC. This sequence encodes CASSHILRAILLSGTNVLTF.